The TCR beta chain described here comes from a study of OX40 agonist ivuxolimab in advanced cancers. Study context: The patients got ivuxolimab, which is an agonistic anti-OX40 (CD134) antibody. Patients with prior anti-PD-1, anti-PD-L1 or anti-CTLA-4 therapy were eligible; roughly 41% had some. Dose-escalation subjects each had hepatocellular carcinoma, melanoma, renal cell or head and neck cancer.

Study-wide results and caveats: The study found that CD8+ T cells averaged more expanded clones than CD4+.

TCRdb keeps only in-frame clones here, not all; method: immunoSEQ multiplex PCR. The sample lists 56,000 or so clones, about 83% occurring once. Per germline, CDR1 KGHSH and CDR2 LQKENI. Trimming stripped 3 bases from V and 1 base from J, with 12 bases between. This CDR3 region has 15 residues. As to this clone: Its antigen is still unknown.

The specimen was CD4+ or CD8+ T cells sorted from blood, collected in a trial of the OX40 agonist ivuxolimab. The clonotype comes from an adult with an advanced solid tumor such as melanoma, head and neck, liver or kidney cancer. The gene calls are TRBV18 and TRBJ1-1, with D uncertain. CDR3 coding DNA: TGTGCCAGCTCACCCACGTCCCCGGGGAACACTGAAGCTTTCTTT. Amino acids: CASSPTSPGNTEAFF.